This T cell receptor beta chain was found in a study of shared clonotypes between healthy human individuals. Trimming cost V 3 bases and J 1 base, with 5 bases left between them. Germline V gives CDR1 SQVTM, CDR2 ANQGSEA. The CDR3 spans 12 residues. A few counts support this clone. Other DNA sequences of this sample code for an identical CDR3. The deep-level immunoSEQ assay was used. The input for sorted-subset replicate PCRs was roughly 180 ng DNA, tens of thousands of T cell genomes. Profiling relied on immunoSEQ multiplex PCR, and the TCRdb table lists in-frame clones only, not all of them. The sample records about a million clones, roughly 77% being singletons.

The sample was memory CD4+ T cells from PBMCs. Subset noted: CD45RA-negative fraction. The genes are TRBV29-1 and TRBJ2-3; tentatively, D is TRBD2 (5 bases). This TCR was sampled from a man aged 18 to 29 in good health. Some clones in this sample may be carry-over from other donors' samples. CDR3 nucleotides: TGCAGCGTTGATAGCGGCACAGATACGCAGTATTTT. It encodes CSVDSGTDTQYF.